The rows below give T cell receptor beta chains drawn from one sample of a study of beta chain features in type 1 diabetes. Measured with immunoSEQ multiplex PCR; TCRdb has only the in-frame clones, and not every one. The repertoire includes more than 300,000 clones, 8.5% to 10% of them detected once, and about 0.64% sits in the top ten. Sequenced sample: central memory CD4+ T cells from blood. Receptors were obtained from a man aged 30 to 39 with type 1 diabetes. Both conserved end residues are part of each CDR3. The order of the fields is D gene, clone size, CDR3 length, V gene, J gene, CDR3 protein, CDR3 DNA. The D gene is left open where the match is weak. Where a row states a size, it is once, few, many or the class of an expanded clone; other rows omit it.

NA	few	11	TRBV7-8	TRBJ2-7	CASSSFREQYF	TGTGCCAGCAGTAGTTTCCGGGAGCAGTACTTC
TRBD2	few	14	TRBV28	TRBJ2-2	CASLPSGYTGELFF	TGTGCCAGCTTACCTAGCGGCTACACCGGGGAGCTGTTTTTT
NA	few	12	TRBV2	TRBJ2-7	CASSTLSYEQYF	TGTGCCAGCAGCACCCTATCCTACGAGCAGTACTTC
TRBD2	NA	16	TRBV27	TRBJ2-1	CASSLSTSGGYNEQFF	TGTGCCAGCAGTTTATCAACTAGCGGGGGCTACAATGAGCAGTTCTTC
TRBD1	few	16	TRBV19	TRBJ2-6	CAGNRGRVAGANVLTF	TGTGCCGGAAACAGGGGTAGGGTGGCTGGGGCCAACGTCCTGACTTTC
TRBD2	few	16	TRBV7-3	TRBJ2-3	CASSLMGLAGEGTQYF	TGTGCCAGCAGCTTAATGGGACTAGCGGGAGAGGGTACGCAGTATTTT
NA	few	13	TRBV7-9	TRBJ1-2	CASSLGRGYGYTF	TGTGCCAGCAGCTTAGGTCGTGGGTATGGCTACACCTTC
NA	NA	12	TRBV7-9	TRBJ2-1	CASSPGKGEQFF	TGTGCTAGCAGCCCAGGGAAAGGTGAGCAGTTCTTC
NA	NA	17	TRBV21-1	TRBJ1-2	CASSKSGTRGPNYGYTF	TGTGCCAGCAGCAAAAGCGGGACTCGCGGCCCTAACTATGGCTACACCTTC
TRBD1	NA	14	TRBV6-1	TRBJ1-1	CASTEEGADTEAFF	TGTGCCAGCACCGAGGAGGGGGCGGACACTGAAGCTTTCTTT
NA	few	17	TRBV27	TRBJ2-1	CASSFNLYDASYNEQFF	TGTGCCAGCAGTTTCAACCTCTACGACGCGTCCTACAATGAGCAGTTCTTC
TRBD1	few	13	TRBV10-3	TRBJ2-7	CAISLQGTDEQYF	TGTGCCATCAGCCTACAGGGGACGGACGAGCAGTACTTC
NA	few	14	TRBV9	TRBJ1-1	CASSVAQANTEAFF	TGTGCCAGCAGCGTAGCCCAAGCGAACACTGAAGCTTTCTTT
NA	NA	12	TRBV29-1	TRBJ2-3	CSALPRTDTQYF	TGCAGCGCCCTACCGCGCACAGATACGCAGTATTTT
NA	many	16	TRBV7-8	TRBJ2-1	CASSRTERETSNEQFF	TGTGCCAGCAGCCGAACCGAACGGGAAACATCGAATGAGCAGTTCTTC
TRBD1	few	15	TRBV4-1	TRBJ2-7	CASSQTGTGAREQYF	TGCGCCAGCAGCCAGACCGGGACAGGGGCGAGGGAGCAGTACTTC
NA	many	13	TRBV5-1	TRBJ2-5	CASSLGRGETQYF	TGCGCCAGCAGCTTGGGTCGGGGAGAGACCCAGTACTTC
TRBD1	NA	16	TRBV7-2	TRBJ2-7	CASSQLAGQGAHEQYF	TGCGCCAGCAGCCAACTCGCGGGACAGGGGGCCCACGAGCAGTACTTC
NA	many	14	TRBV28	TRBJ1-3	CASGLGASGNTIYF	TGTGCCAGCGGGCTCGGGGCCTCTGGAAACACCATATATTTT
NA	few	13	TRBV28	TRBJ2-7	CAIENGLSYEQYF	TGTGCCATCGAAAACGGACTGTCCTACGAGCAGTACTTC
TRBD1	NA	14	TRBV11-3	TRBJ2-5	CASSSDRGQETQYF	TGTGCCAGCAGCTCCGACAGGGGCCAAGAGACCCAGTACTTC
NA	NA	12	TRBV27	TRBJ1-4	CASSSFPEKLFF	TGTGCCAGCAGTTCATTCCCCGAAAAACTGTTTTTT
NA	NA	16	TRBV28	TRBJ1-1	CASPPGWSSLNTEAFF	TGTGCCAGCCCCCCCGGGTGGAGCTCTCTGAACACTGAAGCTTTCTTT
NA	NA	13	TRBV10-1	TRBJ2-5	CASSGDGQETQYF	TGCGCCAGCAGTGGGGACGGCCAAGAGACCCAGTACTTC
TRBD2	few	15	TRBV19	TRBJ2-1	CASSRTSGKYNEQFF	TGTGCCAGTAGTCGGACTAGCGGGAAATACAATGAGCAGTTCTTC
NA	few	13	TRBV28	TRBJ1-2	CASSLAASGGYTF	TGTGCCAGCAGTTTAGCGGCATCGGGTGGCTACACCTTC
TRBD1	many	15	TRBV19	TRBJ2-2	CASSPQGTNTGELFF	TGTGCCAGTAGTCCACAGGGGACGAACACCGGGGAGCTGTTTTTT
NA	NA	16	TRBV4-2	TRBJ1-1	CASSQDHRVWSTEAFF	TGTGCCAGCAGCCAAGATCACAGGGTATGGAGCACTGAAGCTTTCTTT
NA	few	14	TRBV6-6	TRBJ1-2	CASSPKGGNYGYTF	TGTGCCAGCAGCCCTAAGGGGGGTAACTATGGCTACACCTTC